This T cell receptor beta chain stems from a study of blood T cell repertoires in COVID-19 (dated by TCRdb to the early 2020s). Regarding the research as a whole: The collaborator samples originated in the United States, Italy and Spain and spanned the acute and convalescent phases of COVID-19. A de-identified subject ID, COVID-19 status, age in years and sex were almost always included in the sample metadata. The prospective study material was composed of cDNA or gDNA derived from T cells, B-cell-depleted T cells, or PBMCs. Where available, HLA class I and class II types were obtained from metadata supplied by the sample provider rather than from assay-based typing. The samples were drawn from the first 160 participants of the ongoing ImmuneRACE study and from about 1,200 subjects provided by 6 global collaborators. The dataset comprised deeply sampled blood TCRbeta repertoires from subjects exposed to, actively infected with, or recovered from COVID-19. The repertoires were released in a freely available public database meant as a resource for research on the immune response to SARS-CoV-2.

Study-level results and caveats: The quantity of clinical and demographic metadata differed by source and by participant and was supplied without curation.

The immunoSEQ Assay, a bias-controlled multiplex PCR, was used to amplify TCRbeta CDR3 regions from genomic DNA. Processing in the source paper ran as follows. The number of nucleated cells in each sample was estimated by amplification of reference gene primers within the assay. Sequence reads were collapsed and filtered to measure the absolute abundance of every unique TCRbeta CDR3 rearrangement. For each sample, productive Simpson clonality was calculated as the square root of Simpson's diversity index across productive rearrangements. This is the immuneACCESS table as TCRdb keeps it, with only in-frame sequences that have V and J called. A part of the clones is gone; compared with another copy, unresolved V genes explain less than half, and the rest is unexplained. V and J calls and clone size come straight from that table; D and trimming were deduced from the DNA. The sample table contains about 530,000 clones; only one count was recorded for approximately 88% of them. Of the sample, 7.8% falls within the top ten clones.

The germline ends are 22 bases apart after V is trimmed by 1 base and J by 4 bases. The germline V gene (reference sequence) sets CDR1 to GTSNPN and CDR2 to SVGIG. The CDR3 measures 17 amino acids from cysteine to phenylalanine. The kept DNA is CDR3 alone, 51 bases in frame from the first base. Note on this clone: Its specific antigen is unknown. No base quality values were provided; no much bigger clone lies one nucleotide off.

In Seattle, one collaborating source enrolled patients while the infection was active and tracked those patients longitudinally over the course of disease. Whole blood was collected in K2EDTA tubes by collaborating institutions according to the institutions' own protocols. Collaborator samples were shipped for TCRbeta analysis as frozen whole blood, isolated PBMCs, or DNA extracted from either sample type. The specimen was peripheral blood. The TCR sequence derives from a woman between 50 and 59 years old with COVID-19, enrolled during active disease. This receptor chain uses TRBV30 and TRBJ1-1; D gene: possibly TRBD1, on 5 matching bases. The DNA reads TGTGCCTGGAGTGGCGATAAGGGCGGGGCGCGGGGCACTGAAGCTTTCTTT. This sequence encodes CAWSGDKGGARGTEAFF.